Below are 29 T cell receptor beta chains sequenced from a single sample in a study of OX40 agonist ivuxolimab in advanced cancers. Profiling relied on immunoSEQ multiplex PCR, and the TCRdb table lists in-frame clones only, not all of them. Here the sample spans almost 80,000 clones, about 80% being singletons. Material: CD4+ or CD8+ T cells sorted from blood, obtained in a trial of the OX40 agonist ivuxolimab. Receptors originate from an adult with an advanced solid tumor such as melanoma, head and neck, liver or kidney cancer.

The chain is built from TRBV5-1 and TRBJ2-1; 7 bases agree with TRBD2. The ends lost 5 bases at V and 8 bases at J; junction bases unmatched: 19. This CDR3 is 17 amino acids long. Germline V gene sequence: CDR1 SGHRS, CDR2 YFSETQ. The CDR3: CASRQGLALTGGDEQFF. The CDR3 nucleotides read TGCGCCAGCAGGCAAGGATTGGCCTTAACTGGGGGGGATGAGCAGTTCTTC. Full variable domain (missing parts from reference TRBV5-1 and TRBJ2-1): KAGVTQTPRYLIKTRGQQVTLSCSPISGHRSVSWYQQTPGQGLQFLFEYFSETQRNKGNFPGRFSGRQFSNSRSEMNVSTLELGDSALYLCASRQGLALTGGDEQFFGPGTRLTVL.

The V gene is TRBV5-5, the J gene TRBJ1-2; D gene unclear. Per germline, CDR1 SGHKS and CDR2 YYEKEE (reference sequence). This CDR3 contains 14 residues. The V gene lost 4 bases and the J gene lost 3 bases, with 13 bases spanning the gap. The CDR3 DNA follows: TGTGCCAGCAGCCCAGGACCCCGGGACTATGGCTACACCTTC. Amino acid sequence: CASSPGPRDYGYTF.

V and J are TRBV10-2 and TRBJ2-2, with 10 positions matching TRBD2. The junction had 8 bases not matched to a gene; V was cut back by 7 bases and J by 3 bases. The CDR3 spans 16 residues. Germline CDR1 is WSHSY and CDR2 is SAAADI. Written as DNA, the CDR3 is TGCGCCAGCACCGGCAGCGGGGGGGCCGACACCGGGGAGCTGTTTTTT. It is translated as CASTGSGGADTGELFF.

V is TRBV5-1 and J is TRBJ1-3; D may be TRBD1 (5 bases). Germline assignment: CDR1 SGHRS and CDR2 YFSETQ. The CDR3 consists of 13 residues. V lost 5 bases, J lost 4 bases, and 10 bases lay in between. The CDR3 sequence is CASRAGDGNTIYF. CDR3 DNA sequence: TGCGCCAGCAGGGCTGGGGACGGAAACACCATATATTTT. The full variable domain, in which reference TRBV5-1 and TRBJ1-3 provide the parts outside the CDR3, is KAGVTQTPRYLIKTRGQQVTLSCSPISGHRSVSWYQQTPGQGLQFLFEYFSETQRNKGNFPGRFSGRQFSNSRSEMNVSTLELGDSALYLCASRAGDGNTIYFGEGSWLTVV.

Only one count was recorded for this clone. The rearrangement uses TRBV9 and TRBJ2-6, with TRBD1 matching 7 bases. V shed 2 bases and J 1 base; nucleotides not matched to a gene: 12. This CDR3 is built from 19 residues. CDR1 is SGDLS and CDR2 is YYNGEE in the germline V gene. Here the CDR3 DNA reads TGTGCCAGCAGCGTGACACAGGGGTTAGGGACGTCTGGGGCCAACGTCCTGACTTTC. It codes for CASSVTQGLGTSGANVLTF.

The chain links TRBV9 to TRBJ2-1, with 9 bases that match TRBD1. This CDR3 has 15 residues. The V gene's germline CDR1 is SGDLS and CDR2 YYNGEE. With 2 bases clipped from V and 9 bases from J, the junction kept 9 bases outside the gene matches. CDR3 nucleotide sequence: TGTGCCAGCAGCGTCCTGGACAGGGGAGATACTGAGCAGTTCTTC. Translation gives CASSVLDRGDTEQFF. Full variable domain (outside the CDR3, taken from reference TRBV9 and TRBJ2-1): DSGVTQTPKHLITATGQRVTLRCSPRSGDLSVYWYQQSLDQGLQFLIQYYNGEERAKGNILERFSAQQFPDLHSELNLSSLELGDSALYFCASSVLDRGDTEQFFGPGTRLTVL.

The chain links TRBV19 to TRBJ1-2, with TRBD1 identical over 11 bases. Unmatched junction bases numbered 8, after V lost 3 bases and J lost 2 bases. Germline loops: CDR1 LNHDA, CDR2 SQIVND (reference sequence). The CDR3 runs 17 residues. The CDR3 DNA reads TGTGCCAGTAGTATGCGGACAGGGGGCAGGGGAAACTATGGCTACACCTTC. This translates into CASSMRTGGRGNYGYTF.

J is TRBJ2-1 and V is TRBV29-1; no clear D gene. The germline V gene has CDR1 SQVTM and CDR2 ANQGSEA. This CDR3 region has 13 residues. V lost 3 bases to trimming and J lost 6 bases, with 12 bases between them. Written as DNA, the CDR3 is TGCAGCGTTGAGCGTGCCGGATCCAATGAGCAGTTCTTC. It encodes CSVERAGSNEQFF.

Worth noting for this clone: The sample has other DNA sequences that encode this CDR3 too. The V gene is TRBV4-3, the J gene TRBJ2-3, with 11 nucleotides matching TRBD2. CDR1 is LGHNA, CDR2 YSLEER, per germline. CDR3 length: 17 amino acids. The junction had 5 bases not matched to a gene; V was cut back by 0 bases and J by 3 bases. Here the CDR3 DNA reads TGCGCCAGCAGCCAAGATTTAGGGACTAGCGGAACAGATACGCAGTATTTT. Translating gives CASSQDLGTSGTDTQYF.

This rearrangement joins TRBV5-4 to TRBJ2-1; 13 bases are a match to TRBD2. The V and J ends lost 4 bases and 7 bases, in that order; junction bases with no gene match: 8. The germline gives CDR1 SGHNT, CDR2 YYREEE (reference sequence). This CDR3 comprises 16 residues. The CDR3 is CASSTTSGRALNEQFF. The CDR3 DNA reads as TGTGCCAGCAGCACTACTAGCGGGAGGGCCTTAAATGAGCAGTTCTTC.

CDR3 residues: CASSLDLRNEQFF. The CDR3 DNA reads as TGTGCCAGCAGCTTAGATCTGAGGAATGAGCAGTTCTTC. The chain uses TRBV11-2 and TRBJ2-1; D unclear. There are 13 residues in the CDR3. Per the germline V gene, CDR1 is SGHAT and CDR2 is FQNNGV. Trimming removed 0 bases at V and 7 bases at J, with 7 bases between.

This chain connects TRBV20-1 to TRBJ2-7; tentatively, D is TRBD1 (5 bases). Germline V lookup: CDR1 DFQATT, CDR2 SNEGSKA (reference sequence). The V end lost 6 bases, the J end lost 5 bases, and 11 bases lay between the germline ends. The CDR3 contains 11 residues. CDR3 DNA sequence: TGCAGTGCCAGAAGGGGTAACGAGCAGTACGTC. Encoded protein: CSARRGNEQYV.

The V and J genes are TRBV5-5 and TRBJ2-1; 11 bases are shared with TRBD2. V gave up 0 bases and J gave up 2 bases; unmatched junction bases: 7. The CDR3 length is 18 residues. Germline lookup yields CDR1 SGHKS and CDR2 YYEKEE (reference sequence). In DNA form, the CDR3 reads TGTGCCAGCAGCTTGGGACTAGCGGGACAAGGGACCTACAATGAGCAGTTCTTC. Encoded protein: CASSLGLAGQGTYNEQFF.

This chain connects TRBV27 to TRBJ1-5; D gene uncertain. Looked up from germline, CDR1 is MNHEY and CDR2 is SMNVEV (reference sequence). V was pared by 3 bases and J by 2 bases, with 11 bases between. The CDR3 totals 15 residues. Here the CDR3 DNA reads TGTGCCAGCAGTTTGGGCGACGGGGGCAATCAGCCCCAGCATTTT. It encodes CASSLGDGGNQPQHF.

The chain combines TRBV7-9 with TRBJ2-1; TRBD1 or TRBD2 may be the D gene (5 bases each). Trimming removed 6 bases at V and 2 bases at J, with 14 bases between. This CDR3 comprises 15 residues. The V gene's germline CDR1 is SEHNR and CDR2 FQNEAQ (reference sequence). As DNA, the CDR3 is TGTGCCAGCAGGCCACAGCGGACAACCTACAATGAGCAGTTCTTC. Amino acid sequence: CASRPQRTTYNEQFF.

A single count supports this clone. The chain couples TRBV27 to TRBJ2-1; tentative D call: TRBD2 (6 bases). The CDR3 is 14 amino acids. V lost 10 bases and J 4 bases, leaving 17 bases between the germline ends. CDR1 and CDR2 (germline): MNHEY, SMNVEV (reference sequence). In DNA form, the CDR3 reads TGTGCCACCAACCGACTAGAGCGTTACAATGAGCAGTTCTTC. This translates into CATNRLERYNEQFF.

V gene TRBV18 combines with J gene TRBJ1-1; 9 bases line up with TRBD1. Unmatched junction bases numbered 9, after V lost 3 bases and J lost 7 bases. Germline V gene sequence: CDR1 KGHSH, CDR2 LQKENI. This CDR3 has 15 residues. CDR3 region: CASSPLRDREVEAFF. CDR3 sequence (DNA): TGTGCCAGCTCACCCTTGAGGGACAGGGAAGTTGAAGCTTTCTTT.

The chain combines TRBV7-2 with TRBJ2-1; D remains unclear. The CDR3 covers 15 residues. V shed 5 bases and J shed 4 bases, with 15 bases lying between them. Germline-derived CDR1 and CDR2 are SGHTA and FQGNSA. For the CDR3, the DNA is TGTGCCAGCAGCCATCGCCCGGGCGGATACAATGAGCAGTTCTTC. Amino acids: CASSHRPGGYNEQFF.

The V gene is TRBV7-2, the J gene TRBJ2-7; D may be TRBD2 (5 bases). Trimming cost V 2 bases and J 2 bases, with 13 bases left between them. In germline, CDR1 is SGHTA, CDR2 FQGNSA. This CDR3 has 15 amino acids. CDR3 in amino acids: CASSLTGAAAYEQYF. CDR3 nucleotide sequence: TGTGCCAGCAGCTTAACTGGCGCAGCGGCCTACGAGCAGTACTTC.

V and J are TRBV11-3 and TRBJ2-3; 9 bases are a match to TRBD1. The CDR3 has 14 residues. Per the germline V gene, CDR1 is SGHNT and CDR2 is YENEEA. V was pared by 4 bases and J by 4 bases, with 3 bases of the junction left unmatched. The DNA of the CDR3 is TGTGCCAGCAGCTCCCGACAGGGGGCAGATACGCAGTATTTT. It is translated as CASSSRQGADTQYF.

The rearrangement joins TRBV18 to TRBJ2-1, with 8 bases that match TRBD1. The V gene end was trimmed by 4 bases and the J gene end by 14 bases; junction bases not matched to a gene: 10. CDR1 and CDR2 (germline): KGHSH, LQKENI. The CDR3 runs to 13 residues. Here the CDR3 DNA reads TGTGCCAGCTCACGGGGACAGGACGAACGGGAGTTCTTC. Its protein is CASSRGQDEREFF. Supplemented by reference TRBV18 and TRBJ2-1, the full variable domain reads NAGVMQNPRHLVRRRGQEARLRCSPMKGHSHVYWYRQLPEEGLKFMVYLQKENIIDESGMPKERFSAEFPKEGPSILRIQQVVRGDSAAYFCASSRGQDEREFFGPGTRLTVL.

The chain is built from TRBV19 and TRBJ1-5; the D gene is possibly TRBD1 (6 bases). Per germline, CDR1 LNHDA and CDR2 SQIVND (reference sequence). The germline V and J ends were trimmed by 3 bases and 4 bases, with 10 bases remaining between them. The length of the CDR3 is 14 residues. The CDR3 sequence: CASSMKGGNQPQHF. The CDR3 DNA sequence: TGTGCCAGTAGTATGAAGGGGGGGAATCAGCCCCAGCATTTT.

This chain links TRBV5-1 with TRBJ2-6, with D possibly being TRBD1 (5 bases). The germline V gene has CDR1 SGHRS and CDR2 YFSETQ. The length of the CDR3 is 17 residues. Trimming stripped 0 bases from V and 4 bases from J, with 14 bases between. The CDR3 bases are TGCGCCAGCAGCTTGGAGGTCAGGGCGCACGGGGCCAACGTCCTGACTTTC. It codes for CASSLEVRAHGANVLTF.

The chain is built from TRBV9 and TRBJ2-2; D may be TRBD1 (6 bases). V shed 0 bases and J shed 6 bases, with 9 bases lying between them. The germline gives CDR1 SGDLS, CDR2 YYNGEE. The CDR3 has 14 residues. DNA for the CDR3: TGTGCCAGCAGCGTAGTTAACAGGGCCGGGGAGCTGTTTTTT. Its protein product is CASSVVNRAGELFF.

The rearrangement links TRBV4-3 to TRBJ1-1; a possible D gene is TRBD1 (6 bases). The CDR3 is 15 residues long. V lost 0 bases and J 1 base, leaving 9 bases between the germline ends. CDR1 is LGHNA and CDR2 is YSLEER in the germline V gene. The DNA for the CDR3 is TGCGCCAGCAGCCAAGACGGCAGGGGGAACACTGAAGCTTTCTTT. It translates to CASSQDGRGNTEAFF.

V usage is TRBV5-8 and J usage is TRBJ1-1; unclear D gene. Germline-derived CDR1 and CDR2 are SGHTS and YDEGEE. This CDR3 spans 14 amino acids. Deletions cut 6 bases from V and 1 base from J, with 13 bases between. The CDR3 bases are TGTGCCAGCACCTATGGGGAACGGAACACTGAAGCTTTCTTT. It yields the protein CASTYGERNTEAFF.

This chain links TRBV28 with TRBJ2-1; tentative D call: TRBD2 (5 bases). The CDR3 loop spans 15 amino acids. CDR1 and CDR2 (germline): MDHEN, SYDVKM. Between the trimmed V and J ends, which lost 2 bases and 6 bases, there was a span of 14 bases. The CDR3 DNA reads TGTGCCAGCAGTTTACTAGCTCCTCAACCCAATGAGCAGTTCTTC. This codes for CASSLLAPQPNEQFF.

The chain combines TRBV18 with TRBJ1-2; 7 nucleotides align to TRBD1. This CDR3 has 15 residues. Trimming removed 6 bases from V and 2 bases from J; junction bases left unmatched: 9. Germline values: CDR1 KGHSH, CDR2 LQKENI. CDR3 residues: CASSQPVTGNYGYTF. DNA for the CDR3: TGTGCCAGCTCCCAGCCCGTGACAGGGAACTATGGCTACACCTTC.

This sequence joins TRBV6-5 and TRBJ2-7; 8 bases align to TRBD1. The CDR3 runs to 14 residues. V was clipped by 5 bases and J by 0 bases; unmatched bases: 3. CDR1 is MNHEY and CDR2 is SVGAGI in the germline V gene. The CDR3 here is CASSNGQGSYEQYF. CDR3 DNA: TGTGCCAGCAGTAACGGACAGGGCTCCTACGAGCAGTACTTC.